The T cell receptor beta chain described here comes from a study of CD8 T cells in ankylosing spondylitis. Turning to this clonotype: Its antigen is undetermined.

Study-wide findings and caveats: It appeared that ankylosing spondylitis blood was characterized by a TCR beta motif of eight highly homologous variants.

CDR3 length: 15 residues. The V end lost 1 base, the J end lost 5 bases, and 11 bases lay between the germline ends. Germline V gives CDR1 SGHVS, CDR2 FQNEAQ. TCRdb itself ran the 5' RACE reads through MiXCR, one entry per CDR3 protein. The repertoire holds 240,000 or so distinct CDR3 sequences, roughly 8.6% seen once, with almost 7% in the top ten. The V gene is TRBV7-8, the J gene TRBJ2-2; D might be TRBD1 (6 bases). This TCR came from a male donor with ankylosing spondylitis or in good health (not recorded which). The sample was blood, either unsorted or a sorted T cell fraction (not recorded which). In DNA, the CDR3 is TGTGCCAGCAGCTTAGTCGCGACAGGTACCGGGGAGCTGTTTTTT. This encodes CASSLVATGTGELFF.